Listed below are T cell receptor beta chains from one sample, sequenced in a study of shared clonotypes between healthy human individuals. Assay: immunoSEQ multiplex PCR; the TCRdb copy retains only in-frame clones and omits some. The table records roughly 720,000 clones, around 91% of them present only once. Input material: memory CD8+ T cells from PBMCs. The receptors derive from a young man in good health. Some clones in this sample may be carry-over from other donors' samples. Each CDR3 is given with its conserved first and last residue. The order of the fields is clone size, D gene, V gene, J gene, CDR3 protein, CDR3 DNA. The D gene is left open where the match is weak. The listing skips clone size in some rows; elsewhere it reads once, few, many or a size class.

>many|TRBD1|TRBV7-2|TRBJ2-1
CASSQHHQGASYNEQFF
TGTGCCAGCAGCCAACACCACCAGGGGGCGTCCTACAATGAGCAGTTCTTC
>-|-|TRBV27|TRBJ2-5
CASSLRSYGETQYF
TGTGCCAGCAGTTTACGTTCCTACGGGGAGACCCAGTACTTC
>-|-|TRBV27|TRBJ2-7
CASSPLRDKPPYEQYF
TGTGCCAGCAGTCCGCTCCGGGACAAGCCACCTTACGAGCAGTACTTC
>-|TRBD1|TRBV27|TRBJ1-5
CASSPRTGSNQPQHF
TGTGCCAGCAGCCCGAGGACAGGGTCCAATCAGCCCCAGCATTTT
>-|TRBD2|TRBV11-2|TRBJ2-1
CASSLDHRYSGSSYNEQFF
TGTGCCAGCAGCTTGGACCACCGATATAGCGGGAGCTCCTACAATGAGCAGTTCTTC
>-|-|TRBV9|TRBJ2-7
CASSPRGRVHEQYF
TGTGCCAGCAGCCCTCGGGGCAGGGTCCACGAGCAGTACTTC
>-|TRBD1|TRBV27|TRBJ2-7
CASSLIGTGSGEQYF
TGTGCCAGCAGTTTAATCGGGACAGGGTCAGGCGAGCAGTACTTC
>-|-|TRBV7-3|TRBJ1-1
CASSPGLLGTEAFF
TGTGCCAGCAGCCCCGGATTACTAGGGACTGAAGCTTTCTTT
>-|-|TRBV7-9|TRBJ2-1
CASSLLAGRIYNEQFF
TGTGCCAGCAGCTTATTGGCAGGGAGGATCTACAATGAGCAGTTCTTC
>-|-|TRBV15|TRBJ2-1
CATSPLADSLYNEQFF
TGTGCCACCAGCCCGCTGGCGGACAGTCTCTACAATGAGCAGTTCTTC
>-|-|TRBV7-8|TRBJ2-1
CASSIRGGSYNEQFF
TGTGCCAGCAGTATCAGGGGGGGCTCCTACAATGAGCAGTTCTTC
>-|-|TRBV2|TRBJ1-1
CASSRWGYGTEAFF
TGTGCCAGCAGTCGTTGGGGGTACGGGACTGAAGCTTTCTTT
>once|TRBD2|TRBV7-7|TRBJ2-1
CASSLGVGTTDEQFF
TGTGCCAGCAGCTTAGGGGTGGGGACTACTGATGAGCAGTTCTTC
>once|-|TRBV27|TRBJ2-1
CASSLLSPAVHRNEQFF
TGTGCCAGCAGTTTACTTAGTCCGGCCGTGCACCGGAATGAGCAGTTCTTC
>-|-|TRBV28|TRBJ1-4
CASSPFGIGANEKLFF
TGTGCCAGCAGTCCCTTTGGCATAGGGGCTAATGAAAAACTGTTTTTT
>few|-|TRBV2|TRBJ1-5
CASRGAWGNQPQHF
TGTGCCAGCAGAGGGGCTTGGGGCAATCAGCCCCAGCATTTT
>-|-|TRBV9|TRBJ2-5
CASGETQYF
TGTGCCAGCGGCGAGACCCAGTACTTC
>-|TRBD2|TRBV18|TRBJ2-7
CASSATSGDSYEQYF
TGTGCCAGCTCAGCCACCAGCGGGGATTCCTACGAGCAGTACTTC
>-|-|TRBV4-1|TRBJ1-1
CASSQKGRGGNTEAFF
TGCGCCAGCAGCCAAAAGGGACGGGGGGGGAACACTGAAGCTTTCTTT
>-|TRBD1|TRBV29-1|TRBJ1-5
CSVIGQGDGNQPQHF
TGCAGCGTCATCGGACAGGGAGATGGCAATCAGCCCCAGCATTTT
>-|-|TRBV27|TRBJ2-3
CASSLGWLQESTDTQYF
TGTGCCAGCAGTTTAGGGTGGCTCCAGGAGAGCACAGATACGCAGTATTTT
>-|TRBD2|TRBV7-9|TRBJ2-1
CASSLAAGGSNEQFF
TGTGCCAGCAGCTTAGCAGCGGGAGGGTCCAATGAGCAGTTCTTC
>-|-|TRBV27|TRBJ2-1
CASSLTEGGLLSSYNEQFF
TGTGCCAGCAGTTTAACAGAGGGCGGTCTATTGAGCTCCTACAATGAGCAGTTCTTC
>-|-|TRBV11-2|TRBJ1-4
CASSSVRGPNEKLFF
TGTGCCAGCAGCTCCGTCCGGGGACCCAATGAAAAACTGTTTTTT
>-|-|TRBV21-1|TRBJ2-7
CASSKGQRDREYEQYF
TGTGCCAGCAGCAAAGGGCAGCGGGACAGGGAATACGAGCAGTACTTC
>-|-|TRBV29-1|TRBJ2-7
CSVLLSYEQYF
TGCAGCGTTCTCCTCTCCTACGAGCAGTACTTC
>-|TRBD2|TRBV27|TRBJ2-1
CASTRLAGDEQFF
TGTGCCAGCACTCGACTAGCGGGCGATGAGCAGTTCTTC
>-|-|TRBV5-6|TRBJ2-7
CASSLDRYYEQYF
TGTGCCAGCAGCTTGGACAGGTACTACGAGCAGTACTTC
>-|-|TRBV6-1|TRBJ2-2
CASSNRIVTGELFF
TGTGCCAGCAGCAACAGGATCGTCACCGGGGAGCTGTTTTTT
>-|-|TRBV5-5|TRBJ1-2
CASSLSRGSYGYTF
TGTGCCAGCAGCTTGTCCCGGGGGAGCTATGGCTACACCTTC
>-|-|TRBV28|TRBJ2-7
CATSPGHPYEQYF
TGTGCCACCTCCCCGGGACATCCCTACGAGCAGTACTTC
>-|-|TRBV27|TRBJ1-1
CASSGWNTEAFF
TGTGCCAGCAGTGGGTGGAACACTGAAGCTTTCTTT
>-|TRBD1|TRBV28|TRBJ1-1
CASSGTGRRNTEAFF
TGTGCCAGCAGCGGGACAGGACGTCGGAACACTGAAGCTTTCTTT
>-|TRBD1|TRBV15|TRBJ2-7
CATSRETGGKQYF
TGTGCCACCAGCAGGGAGACAGGGGGTAAGCAGTACTTC
>-|-|TRBV15|TRBJ2-2
CATSREEGAGELFF
TGTGCCACCAGCAGAGAGGAGGGCGCCGGGGAGCTGTTTTTT
>-|TRBD1|TRBV28|TRBJ2-7
CASRQTGIHEQYF
TGTGCCAGCAGACAGACAGGGATCCACGAGCAGTACTTC
>-|TRBD2|TRBV5-6|TRBJ2-3
CASSLGRTSGRDTQYF
TGTGCCAGCAGCTTAGGAAGGACTAGCGGGAGGGATACGCAGTATTTT
>-|-|TRBV28|TRBJ2-3
CASSLIVADTQYF
TGTGCCAGCAGTTTAATAGTCGCCGATACGCAGTATTTT
>-|-|TRBV9|TRBJ2-7
CASSVNEQYF
TGTGCCAGCAGCGTCAACGAGCAGTACTTC
>-|-|TRBV27|TRBJ2-7
CASSIRWAGGTYEQYF
TGTGCCAGCAGTATCCGGTGGGCGGGTGGGACCTACGAGCAGTACTTC
>-|-|TRBV19|TRBJ1-1
CASSIASGAYSWSTEAFF
TGTGCCAGTAGTATAGCTTCCGGGGCCTACTCTTGGTCCACTGAAGCTTTCTTT
>-|-|TRBV4-3|TRBJ2-1
CASSQDLPIQGGYNEQFF
TGCGCCAGCAGCCAAGATCTTCCAATCCAGGGGGGGTACAATGAGCAGTTCTTC
>-|-|TRBV4-2|TRBJ2-3
CASSQEGHTDTQYF
TGTGCCAGCAGCCAAGAGGGCCACACAGATACGCAGTATTTT
>-|-|TRBV10-3|TRBJ2-1
CATSDRDSYNEQFF
TGTGCCACCTCGGACCGGGACTCCTACAATGAGCAGTTCTTC
>-|-|TRBV7-9|TRBJ2-2
CASSLPGPYAGELFF
TGTGCCAGCAGCCTTCCGGGACCCTACGCCGGGGAGCTGTTTTTT
>-|-|TRBV7-2|TRBJ2-6
CASSLITASGANVLTF
TGTGCCAGCAGCTTAATCACGGCCTCTGGGGCCAACGTCCTGACTTTC
>-|-|TRBV7-9|TRBJ2-1
CASSLPGTSFYEQFF
TGTGCCAGCAGCTTACCAGGGACCTCCTTTTATGAGCAGTTCTTC
>-|-|TRBV7-2|TRBJ2-2
CAIKLPYTGELFF
TGTGCCATCAAACTACCCTACACCGGGGAGCTGTTTTTT
>-|-|TRBV7-9|TRBJ2-1
CASSSDRLNEQFF
TGTGCCAGCAGCTCCGACAGGCTCAATGAGCAGTTCTTC
>-|-|TRBV6-4|TRBJ1-1
CASSDSVTGSTEAFF
TGTGCCAGCAGTGACTCGGTCACAGGGAGCACTGAAGCTTTCTTT
>-|-|TRBV9|TRBJ2-1
CASSVGWGDFGSYNEQFF
TGTGCCAGCAGCGTAGGTTGGGGGGACTTCGGCTCCTACAATGAGCAGTTCTTC
>-|TRBD2|TRBV7-8|TRBJ2-1
CASSLAPAGGPYNEQFF
TGTGCCAGCAGCTTAGCGCCGGCGGGAGGACCCTACAATGAGCAGTTCTTC
>-|-|TRBV5-4|TRBJ2-6
CASSPLLSGANVLTF
TGTGCCAGCAGCCCACTCCTCTCTGGGGCCAACGTCCTGACTTTC
>-|TRBD2|TRBV6-5|TRBJ2-1
CANGRANNEQFF
TGTGCCAACGGGAGGGCGAACAATGAGCAGTTCTTC
>-|TRBD2|TRBV25-1|TRBJ2-2
CASSESKLAGAPGELFF
TGTGCCAGCAGTGAATCTAAACTAGCGGGAGCCCCCGGGGAGCTGTTTTTT
>once|-|TRBV7-6|TRBJ2-7
CASSSRDRSYEQYF
TGTGCCAGCAGCTCACGGGACCGCTCCTACGAGCAGTACTTC
>-|-|TRBV29-1|TRBJ1-2
CSVEIFGGIDYGYTF
TGCAGCGTTGAGATATTTGGGGGCATCGACTATGGCTACACCTTC
>-|TRBD1|TRBV13|TRBJ2-5
CASSPRDRGQAETQYF
TGTGCCAGCAGCCCGCGGGACAGGGGGCAGGCGGAGACCCAGTACTTC
>-|-|TRBV14|TRBJ2-2
CASSPGPLNTGELFF
TGTGCCAGCAGCCCCGGACCTCTCAACACCGGGGAGCTGTTTTTT
>-|TRBD2|TRBV28|TRBJ2-1
CASSPRRTSGGNEQFF
TGTGCCAGCAGTCCACGGAGGACTAGCGGGGGGAATGAGCAGTTCTTC